This T cell receptor beta chain was sequenced for a study of blood T cells in healthy people across ages. Study background: Capture via template switching afforded approximately one barcoded beta molecule per two T cells. General study points: Total diversity from one million sequenced T cells was likely underestimated. Comparison with aged donors showed that long-lived donors had more naive CD4+ cells and higher diversity.

Together with a sample-barcoded 5' primer, a J-beta primer mix was included in a second PCR lasting roughly 6 to 12 cycles. TCRdb re-analysed the 5' RACE reads in MiXCR, keeping a single row per CDR3 protein. This sample has around 1,000,000 distinct CDR3 sequences, with around 25% found just once. This clonotype was seen more than once but under ten times. Its antigen is not known. This CDR3 has 15 amino acids. V was pared by 3 bases and J by 2 bases, with 14 bases between. CDR1 LGHNT and CDR2 FRNRAP come from the germline V gene. The same sample was also used in a study of T cells of mothers and their children. Turning to that study: Researchers put all of the extracted RNA into cDNA synthesis, using 1.5 ug per 15 ul.

The TCR was taken from a girl aged 2-10 years in good health. The genes are TRBV12-5 and TRBJ2-7, with D possibly being TRBD1 (6 bases). The sample consisted of blood. The CDR3 loop is CASGFPMGATYEQYF. In DNA, the CDR3 is TGTGCTAGTGGTTTCCCAATGGGGGCCACCTACGAGCAGTACTTC. The full variable domain, completed using reference TRBV12-5 and TRBJ2-7, is DARVTQTPRHKVTEMGQEVTMRCQPILGHNTVFWYRQTMMQGLELLAYFRNRAPLDDSGMPKDRFSAEMPDATLATLKIQPSEPRDSAVYFCASGFPMGATYEQYFGPGTRLTVT.